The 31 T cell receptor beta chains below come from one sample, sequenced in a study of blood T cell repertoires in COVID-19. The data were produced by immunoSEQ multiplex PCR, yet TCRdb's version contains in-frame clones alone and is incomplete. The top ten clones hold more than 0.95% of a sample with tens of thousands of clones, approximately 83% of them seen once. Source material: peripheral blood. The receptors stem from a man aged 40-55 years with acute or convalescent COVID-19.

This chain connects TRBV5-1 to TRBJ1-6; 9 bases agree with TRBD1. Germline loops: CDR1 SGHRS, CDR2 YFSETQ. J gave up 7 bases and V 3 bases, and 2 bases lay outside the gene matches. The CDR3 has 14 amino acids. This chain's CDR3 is CASSSGTGNSPLHF. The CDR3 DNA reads TGCGCCAGCAGCTCCGGGACAGGGAATTCACCCCTCCACTTT.

The CDR3: CASREGTGKQPQHF. The CDR3, as DNA: TGTGCCAGCAGGGAAGGGACAGGGAAGCAGCCCCAGCATTTT. This chain connects TRBV28 to TRBJ1-5; 9 bases match TRBD1. The V segment lost 6 bases and the J segment 7 bases; nucleotides outside the gene matches: 7. The CDR3 runs to 14 residues. CDR1 MDHEN and CDR2 SYDVKM come from the germline V gene.

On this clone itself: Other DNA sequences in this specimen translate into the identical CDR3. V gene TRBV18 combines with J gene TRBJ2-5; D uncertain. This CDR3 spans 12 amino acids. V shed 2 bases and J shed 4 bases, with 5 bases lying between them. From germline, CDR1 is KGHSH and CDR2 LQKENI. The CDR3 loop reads CASSPSGETQYF. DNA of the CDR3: TGTGCCAGCTCACCATCAGGAGAGACCCAGTACTTC.

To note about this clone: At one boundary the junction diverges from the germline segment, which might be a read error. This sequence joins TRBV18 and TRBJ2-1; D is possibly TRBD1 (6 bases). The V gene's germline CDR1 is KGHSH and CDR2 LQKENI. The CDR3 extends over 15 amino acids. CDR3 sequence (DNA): TGTGCCAGCTCTCCACGGACAGACTCCTACAATGAGCAGTTCTTC. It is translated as CASSPRTDSYNEQFF.

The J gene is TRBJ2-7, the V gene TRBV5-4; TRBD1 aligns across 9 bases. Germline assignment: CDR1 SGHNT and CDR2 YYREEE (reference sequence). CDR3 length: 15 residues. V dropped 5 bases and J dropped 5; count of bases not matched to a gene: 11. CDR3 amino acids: CASRDRQGDLHEQYF. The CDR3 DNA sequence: TGTGCCAGCAGGGACCGACAGGGGGACCTCCACGAGCAGTACTTC.

The CDR3 loop is CASSRGVGHSNQPQHF. CDR3 nucleotide sequence: TGTGCCAGCTCACGGGGGGTAGGTCATAGCAATCAGCCCCAGCATTTT. V and J are TRBV18 and TRBJ1-5; weak D call: TRBD1 (5 bases). CDR1 KGHSH and CDR2 LQKENI come from the germline V gene. The CDR3 is made up of 16 amino acids. V was pared by 4 bases and J by 0 bases, with 13 bases between.

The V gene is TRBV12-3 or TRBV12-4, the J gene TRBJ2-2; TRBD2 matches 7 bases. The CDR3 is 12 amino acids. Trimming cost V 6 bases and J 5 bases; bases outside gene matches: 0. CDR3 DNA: TGTGCCAGCAGGCGGGAGACCGGGGAGCTGTTTTTT. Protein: CASRRETGELFF.

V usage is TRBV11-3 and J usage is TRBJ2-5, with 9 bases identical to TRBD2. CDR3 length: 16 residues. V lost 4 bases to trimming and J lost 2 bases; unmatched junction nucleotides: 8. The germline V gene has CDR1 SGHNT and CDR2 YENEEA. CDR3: CASSSRGAGGQETQYF. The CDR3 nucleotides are TGTGCCAGCAGCTCCCGAGGAGCGGGGGGTCAAGAGACCCAGTACTTC.

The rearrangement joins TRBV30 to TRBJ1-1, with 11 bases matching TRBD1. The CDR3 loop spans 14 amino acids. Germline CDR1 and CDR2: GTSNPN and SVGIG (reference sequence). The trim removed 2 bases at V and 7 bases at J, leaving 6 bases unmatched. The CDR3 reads CAWSRRDRGFEAFF. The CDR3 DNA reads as TGTGCCTGGAGTCGCCGGGACAGGGGGTTTGAAGCTTTCTTT.

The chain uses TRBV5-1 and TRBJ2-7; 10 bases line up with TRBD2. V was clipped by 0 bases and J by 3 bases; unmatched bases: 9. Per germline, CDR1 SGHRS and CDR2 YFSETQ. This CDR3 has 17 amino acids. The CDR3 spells CASSLGYVGTSDYEQYF. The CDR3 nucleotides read TGCGCCAGCAGCTTGGGGTATGTGGGGACTAGCGACTACGAGCAGTACTTC. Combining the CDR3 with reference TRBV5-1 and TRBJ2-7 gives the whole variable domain KAGVTQTPRYLIKTRGQQVTLSCSPISGHRSVSWYQQTPGQGLQFLFEYFSETQRNKGNFPGRFSGRQFSNSRSEMNVSTLELGDSALYLCASSLGYVGTSDYEQYFGPGTRLTVT.

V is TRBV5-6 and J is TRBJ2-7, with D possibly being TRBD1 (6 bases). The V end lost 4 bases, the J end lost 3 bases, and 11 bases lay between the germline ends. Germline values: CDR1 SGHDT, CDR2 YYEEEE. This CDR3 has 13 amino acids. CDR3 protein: CASSAGTIYEQYF. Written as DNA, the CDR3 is TGTGCCAGCAGCGCCGGGACAATCTACGAGCAGTACTTC. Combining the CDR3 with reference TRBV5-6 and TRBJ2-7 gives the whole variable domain DAGVTQSPTHLIKTRGQQVTLRCSPKSGHDTVSWYQQALGQGPQFIFQYYEEEERQRGNFPDRFSGHQFPNYSSELNVNALLLGDSALYLCASSAGTIYEQYFGPGTRLTVT.

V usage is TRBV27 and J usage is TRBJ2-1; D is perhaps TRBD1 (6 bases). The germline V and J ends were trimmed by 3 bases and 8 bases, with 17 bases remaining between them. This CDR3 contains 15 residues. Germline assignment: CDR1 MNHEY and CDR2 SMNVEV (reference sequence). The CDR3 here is CASSFRGGGVYEQFF. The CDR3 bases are TGTGCCAGCAGTTTCCGAGGGGGTGGAGTGTATGAGCAGTTCTTC.

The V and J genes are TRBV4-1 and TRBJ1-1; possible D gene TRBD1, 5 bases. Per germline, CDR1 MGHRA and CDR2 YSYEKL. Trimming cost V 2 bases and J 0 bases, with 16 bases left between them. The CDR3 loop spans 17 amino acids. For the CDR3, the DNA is TGCGCCAGCAGCCAATTTACGACAGTAGCTATGAACACTGAAGCTTTCTTT. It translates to CASSQFTTVAMNTEAFF.

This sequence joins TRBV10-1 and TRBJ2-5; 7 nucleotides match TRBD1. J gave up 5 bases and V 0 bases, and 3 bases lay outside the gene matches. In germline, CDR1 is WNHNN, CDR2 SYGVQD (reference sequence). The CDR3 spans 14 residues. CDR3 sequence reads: CASSESGQAETQYF. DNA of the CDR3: TGCGCCAGCAGTGAGTCCGGACAGGCCGAGACCCAGTACTTC.

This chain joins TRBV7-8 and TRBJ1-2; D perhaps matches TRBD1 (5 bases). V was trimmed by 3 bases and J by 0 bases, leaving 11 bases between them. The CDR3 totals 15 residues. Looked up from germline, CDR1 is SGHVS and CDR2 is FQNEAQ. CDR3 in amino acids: CASSLSPTANYGYTF. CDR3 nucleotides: TGTGCCAGCAGCTTGTCACCGACAGCTAACTATGGCTACACCTTC.

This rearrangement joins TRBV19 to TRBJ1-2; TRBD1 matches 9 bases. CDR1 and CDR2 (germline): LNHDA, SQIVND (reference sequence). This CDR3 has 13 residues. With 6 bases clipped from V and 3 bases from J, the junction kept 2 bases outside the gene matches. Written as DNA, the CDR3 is TGTGCCAGTAGGACAGGGGGAGACTATGGCTACACCTTC. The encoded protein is CASRTGGDYGYTF.

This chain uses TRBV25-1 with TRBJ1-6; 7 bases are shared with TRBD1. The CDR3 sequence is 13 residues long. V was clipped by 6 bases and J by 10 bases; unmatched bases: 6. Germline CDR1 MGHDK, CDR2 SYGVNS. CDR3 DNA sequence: TGTGCCAGCAGCACGACAGGGAAATCACCCCTCCACTTT. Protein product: CASSTTGKSPLHF.

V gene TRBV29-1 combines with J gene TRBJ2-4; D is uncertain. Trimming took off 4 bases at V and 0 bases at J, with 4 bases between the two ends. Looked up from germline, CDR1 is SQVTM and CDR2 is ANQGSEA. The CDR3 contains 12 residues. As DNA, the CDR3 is TGCAGCGTTGGACTAGCCAAAAACATTCAGTACTTC. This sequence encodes CSVGLAKNIQYF.

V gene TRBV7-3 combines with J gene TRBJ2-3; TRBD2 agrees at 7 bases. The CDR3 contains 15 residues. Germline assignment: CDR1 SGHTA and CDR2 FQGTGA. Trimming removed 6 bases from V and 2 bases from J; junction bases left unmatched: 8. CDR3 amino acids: CASRSQAGYTDTQYF. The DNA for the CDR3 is TGTGCCAGCAGGTCCCAAGCGGGGTACACAGATACGCAGTATTTT.

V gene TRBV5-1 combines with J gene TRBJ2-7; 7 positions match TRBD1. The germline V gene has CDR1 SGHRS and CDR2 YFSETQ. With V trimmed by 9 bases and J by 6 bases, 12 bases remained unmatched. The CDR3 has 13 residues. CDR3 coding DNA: TGCGCCACCTACGACAGGGACGGAGGCGAGCAGTACTTC. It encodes CATYDRDGGEQYF. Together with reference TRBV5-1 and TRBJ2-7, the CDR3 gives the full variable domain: KAGVTQTPRYLIKTRGQQVTLSCSPISGHRSVSWYQQTPGQGLQFLFEYFSETQRNKGNFPGRFSGRQFSNSRSEMNVSTLELGDSALYLCATYDRDGGEQYFGPGTRLTVT.

The CDR3: CAWSNGGVTDTQYF. CDR3 sequence (DNA): TGTGCCTGGTCTAATGGGGGGGTCACAGATACGCAGTATTTT. The rearrangement links TRBV30 to TRBJ2-3; 7 bases agree with TRBD2. This CDR3 contains 14 residues. The V gene's germline CDR1 is GTSNPN and CDR2 SVGIG (reference sequence). V was clipped by 5 bases and J by 2 bases; unmatched bases: 7.

The CDR3, as DNA: TGTGCCAGCAGTTTAAATCCCCAGGGCAGAAATTCACCCCTCCACTTT. It translates to CASSLNPQGRNSPLHF. The V call is TRBV27, the J call TRBJ1-6; tentative D call: TRBD1 (5 bases). CDR3 length equals 16 residues. V was pared by 2 bases and J by 7 bases, with 15 bases between. CDR1 MNHEY and CDR2 SMNVEV come from the germline V gene (reference sequence).

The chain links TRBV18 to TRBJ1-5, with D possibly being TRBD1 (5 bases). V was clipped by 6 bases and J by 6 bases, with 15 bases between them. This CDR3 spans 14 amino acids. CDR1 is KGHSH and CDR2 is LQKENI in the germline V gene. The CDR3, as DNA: TGTGCCAGCTCCCAAGGGACCGGGGGTCAGCCCCAGCATTTT. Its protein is CASSQGTGGQPQHF. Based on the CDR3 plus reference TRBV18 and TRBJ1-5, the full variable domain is NAGVMQNPRHLVRRRGQEARLRCSPMKGHSHVYWYRQLPEEGLKFMVYLQKENIIDESGMPKERFSAEFPKEGPSILRIQQVVRGDSAAYFCASSQGTGGQPQHFGDGTRLSIL.

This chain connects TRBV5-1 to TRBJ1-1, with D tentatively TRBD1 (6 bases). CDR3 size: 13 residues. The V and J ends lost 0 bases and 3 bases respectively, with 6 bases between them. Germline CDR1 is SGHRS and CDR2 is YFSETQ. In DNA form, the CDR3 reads TGCGCCAGCAGCTTGGACAGGGACACTGAAGCTTTCTTT. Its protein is CASSLDRDTEAFF.

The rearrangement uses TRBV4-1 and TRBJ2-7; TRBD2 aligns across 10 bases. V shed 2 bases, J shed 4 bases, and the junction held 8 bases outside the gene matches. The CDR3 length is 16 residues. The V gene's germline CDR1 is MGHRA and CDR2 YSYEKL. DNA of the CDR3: TGCGCCAGCAGCCAATCGGCTAGCGGGGGAGGGTACGAGCAGTACTTC. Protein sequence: CASSQSASGGGYEQYF.

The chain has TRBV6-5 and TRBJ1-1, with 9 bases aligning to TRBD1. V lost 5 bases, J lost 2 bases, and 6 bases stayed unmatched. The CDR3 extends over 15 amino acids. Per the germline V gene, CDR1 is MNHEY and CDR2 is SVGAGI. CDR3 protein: CASSRGTGFNTEAFF. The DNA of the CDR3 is TGTGCCAGCAGTAGGGGGACAGGGTTTAACACTGAAGCTTTCTTT.

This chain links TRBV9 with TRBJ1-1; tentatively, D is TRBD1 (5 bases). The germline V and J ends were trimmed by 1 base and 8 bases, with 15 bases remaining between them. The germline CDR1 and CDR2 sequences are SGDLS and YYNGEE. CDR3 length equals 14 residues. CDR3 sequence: CASSVLSMEGEAFF. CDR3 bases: TGTGCCAGCAGCGTATTATCAATGGAGGGGGAAGCTTTCTTT.

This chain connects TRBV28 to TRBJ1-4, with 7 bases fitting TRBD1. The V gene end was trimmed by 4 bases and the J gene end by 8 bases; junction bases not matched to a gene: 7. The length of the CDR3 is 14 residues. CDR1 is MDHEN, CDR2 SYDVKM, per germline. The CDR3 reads CASSSRDREEKLFF. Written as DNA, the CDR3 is TGTGCCAGCAGTTCCCGCGACAGGGAAGAAAAACTGTTTTTT.

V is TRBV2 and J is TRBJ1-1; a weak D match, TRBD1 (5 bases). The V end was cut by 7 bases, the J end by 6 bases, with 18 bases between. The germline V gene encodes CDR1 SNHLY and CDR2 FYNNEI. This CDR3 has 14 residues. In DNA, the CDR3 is TGTGCCAGCAAACCTGCAGGGTTTTTGGCTGAAGCTTTCTTT. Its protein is CASKPAGFLAEAFF. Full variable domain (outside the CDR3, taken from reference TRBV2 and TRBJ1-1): EPEVTQTPSHQVTQMGQEVILRCVPISNHLYFYWYRQILGQKVEFLVSFYNNEISEKSEIFDDQFSVERPDGSNFTLKIRSTKLEDSAMYFCASKPAGFLAEAFFGQGTRLTVV.

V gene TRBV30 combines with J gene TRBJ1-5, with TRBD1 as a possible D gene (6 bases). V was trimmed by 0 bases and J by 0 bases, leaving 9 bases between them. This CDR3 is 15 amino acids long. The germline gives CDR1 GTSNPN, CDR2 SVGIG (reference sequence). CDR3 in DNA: TGTGCCTGGAGTGTAAGGGGGGGTAGCAATCAGCCCCAGCATTTT. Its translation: CAWSVRGGSNQPQHF.

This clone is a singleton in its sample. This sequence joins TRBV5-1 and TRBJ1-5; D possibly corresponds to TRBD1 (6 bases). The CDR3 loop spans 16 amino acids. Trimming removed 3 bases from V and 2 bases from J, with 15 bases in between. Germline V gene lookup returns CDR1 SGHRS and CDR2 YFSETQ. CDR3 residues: CASSSTGLGGNQPQHF. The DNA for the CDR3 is TGCGCCAGCAGCTCAACAGGGTTGGGGGGCAATCAGCCCCAGCATTTT.